The source of this TCR beta chain is a study of cytomegalovirus exposure and HLA in healthy donors. Measured with immunoSEQ multiplex PCR; TCRdb has only the in-frame clones, and not every one. The sample records 200,000 to 250,000 clones, roughly 87% being singletons. This TCR came from a young woman in good health and CMV-seropositive. Specimen: PBMCs.

The chain's CDR3 is CASSAGTGLSTSGANVLTF. CDR3 DNA: TGCGCCAGCAGCGCCGGGACAGGGTTGTCGACCTCTGGGGCCAACGTCCTGACTTTC. The V gene is TRBV5-1, the J gene TRBJ2-6; 9 bases are shared with TRBD1. The germline V gene has CDR1 SGHRS and CDR2 YFSETQ. V shed 4 bases, J shed 0 bases, and the junction held 11 bases outside the gene matches. The length of the CDR3 is 19 residues. The entire variable domain, with the rest obtained from reference TRBV5-1 and TRBJ2-6, is as follows: KAGVTQTPRYLIKTRGQQVTLSCSPISGHRSVSWYQQTPGQGLQFLFEYFSETQRNKGNFPGRFSGRQFSNSRSEMNVSTLELGDSALYLCASSAGTGLSTSGANVLTFGAGSRLTVL.